This TCR beta chain was profiled in a study of T-cell reconstitution after alpha-beta-depleted transplantation in children. Unique molecular identifiers were incorporated when the TCRbeta library was constructed. Each CDR3 protein is one row after TCRdb ran MiXCR on the PCR reads. Counted here are around 200,000 distinct CDR3 sequences, roughly a sixth occurring once; the ten biggest clones make up approximately 40%. V was clipped by 0 bases and J by 7 bases; unmatched bases: 5. Germline V gene data show CDR1 as DFQATT and CDR2 as SNEGSKA (reference sequence). The CDR3 totals 14 residues. Sequencing used PBMCs, mostly from graft donor cells, obtained 360 days after TCRalphabeta/CD19-depleted stem cell transplant. The rearrangement links TRBV20-1 to TRBJ2-5; 10 nucleotides line up with TRBD2. The TCR sequence derives from a male patient under 10 years old who had a stem cell transplant for acute lymphoblastic leukemia, so the T cells may come from the graft donor. CDR3 nucleotides: TGCAGTGCTAGAGATAGCGGGGGGACTGGGACCCAGTACTTC. This translates into CSARDSGGTGTQYF.